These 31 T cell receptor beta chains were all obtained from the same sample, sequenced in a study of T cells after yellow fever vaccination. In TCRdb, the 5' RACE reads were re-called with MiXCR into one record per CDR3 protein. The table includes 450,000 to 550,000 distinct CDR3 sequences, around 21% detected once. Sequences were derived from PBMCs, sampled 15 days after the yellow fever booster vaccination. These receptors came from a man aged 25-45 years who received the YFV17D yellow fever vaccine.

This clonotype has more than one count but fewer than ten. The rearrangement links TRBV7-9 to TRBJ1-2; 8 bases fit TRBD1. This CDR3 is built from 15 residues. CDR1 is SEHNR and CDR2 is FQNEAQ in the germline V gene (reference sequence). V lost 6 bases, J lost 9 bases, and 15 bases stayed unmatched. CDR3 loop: CASSGMGQEIYRYTF. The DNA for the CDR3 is TGTGCCAGCAGTGGGATGGGACAGGAAATATATCGCTACACCTTC.

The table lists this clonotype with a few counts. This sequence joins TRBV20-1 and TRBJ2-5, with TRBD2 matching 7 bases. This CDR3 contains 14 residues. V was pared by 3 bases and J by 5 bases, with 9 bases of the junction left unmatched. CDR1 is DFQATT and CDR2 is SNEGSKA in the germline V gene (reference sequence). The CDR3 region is CSASGGSISETQYF. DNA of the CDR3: TGCAGTGCTAGTGGCGGGAGCATATCCGAGACCCAGTACTTC.

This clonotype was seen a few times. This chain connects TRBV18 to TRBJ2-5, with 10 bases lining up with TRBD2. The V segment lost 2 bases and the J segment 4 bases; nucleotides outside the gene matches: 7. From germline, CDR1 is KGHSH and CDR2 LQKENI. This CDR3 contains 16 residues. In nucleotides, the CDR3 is TGTGCCAGCTCACCATCTAGCGGGAGTAGGGCAGAGACCCAGTACTTC. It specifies CASSPSSGSRAETQYF.

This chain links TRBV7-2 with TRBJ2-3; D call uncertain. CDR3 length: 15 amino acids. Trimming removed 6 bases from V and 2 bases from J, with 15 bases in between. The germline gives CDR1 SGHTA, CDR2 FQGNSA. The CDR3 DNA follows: TGTGCCAGCAGACCTTTACCTCCCGACACAGATACGCAGTATTTT. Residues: CASRPLPPDTDTQYF.

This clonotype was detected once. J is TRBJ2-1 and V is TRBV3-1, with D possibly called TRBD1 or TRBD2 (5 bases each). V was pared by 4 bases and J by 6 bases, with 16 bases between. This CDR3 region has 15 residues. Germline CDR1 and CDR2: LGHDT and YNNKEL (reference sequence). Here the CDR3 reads CASSLTYSGTNEQFF. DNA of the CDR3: TGTGCCAGCAGCCTCACCTATTCAGGGACCAATGAGCAGTTCTTC.

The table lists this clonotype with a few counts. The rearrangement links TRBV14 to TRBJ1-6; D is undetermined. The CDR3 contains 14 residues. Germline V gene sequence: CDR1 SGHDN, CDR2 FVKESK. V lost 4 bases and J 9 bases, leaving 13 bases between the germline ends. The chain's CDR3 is CASSLSRAGSPLHF. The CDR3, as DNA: TGTGCCAGCAGCCTAAGTAGGGCAGGTTCACCCCTCCACTTT.

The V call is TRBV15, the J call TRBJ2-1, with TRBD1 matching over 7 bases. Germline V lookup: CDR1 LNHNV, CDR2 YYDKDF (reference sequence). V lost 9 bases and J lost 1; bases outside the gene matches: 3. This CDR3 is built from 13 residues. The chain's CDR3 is CATRQGSYNEQFF. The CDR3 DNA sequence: TGTGCCACGAGACAGGGATCCTACAATGAGCAGTTCTTC.

This chain's CDR3 is CASSPPSSGSVNEQFF. The CDR3 coding sequence is TGTGCCAGCAGTCCCCCCAGTAGCGGGAGTGTCAATGAGCAGTTCTTC. V gene TRBV6-2 or TRBV6-3 combines with J gene TRBJ2-1, with 9 positions matching TRBD2. The V gene's germline CDR1 is MNHEY and CDR2 SVGEGT. This CDR3 has 16 residues. J gave up 6 bases and V 5 bases, and 11 bases lay outside the gene matches.

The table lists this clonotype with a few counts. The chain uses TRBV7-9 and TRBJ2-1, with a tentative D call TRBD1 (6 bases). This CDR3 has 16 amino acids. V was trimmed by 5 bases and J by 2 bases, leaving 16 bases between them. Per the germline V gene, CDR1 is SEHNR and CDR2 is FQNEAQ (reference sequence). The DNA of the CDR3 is TGTGCCAGCAGCCCATACAGGGAAATGACCTACAATGAGCAGTTCTTC. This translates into CASSPYREMTYNEQFF.

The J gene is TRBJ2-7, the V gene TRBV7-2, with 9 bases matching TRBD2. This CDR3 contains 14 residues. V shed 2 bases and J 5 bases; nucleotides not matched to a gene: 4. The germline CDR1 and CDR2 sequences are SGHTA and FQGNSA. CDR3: CASSLSREGHEQYF. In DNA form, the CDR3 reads TGTGCCAGCAGCTTATCGCGGGAGGGCCACGAGCAGTACTTC.

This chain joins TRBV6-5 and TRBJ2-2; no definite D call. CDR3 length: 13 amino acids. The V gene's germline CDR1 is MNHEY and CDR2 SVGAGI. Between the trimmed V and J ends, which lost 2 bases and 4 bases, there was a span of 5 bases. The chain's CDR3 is CASSYDTTGELFF. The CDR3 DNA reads TGTGCCAGCAGTTACGATACCACCGGGGAGCTGTTTTTT.

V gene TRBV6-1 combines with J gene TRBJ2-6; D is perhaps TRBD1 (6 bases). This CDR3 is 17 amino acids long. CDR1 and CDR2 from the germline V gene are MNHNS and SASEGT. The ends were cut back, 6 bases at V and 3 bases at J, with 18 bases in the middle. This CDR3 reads CASRTGIGGIGANVLTF. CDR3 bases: TGTGCCAGCAGGACCGGTATTGGGGGCATTGGGGCCAACGTCCTGACTTTC.

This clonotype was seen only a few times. The CDR3 DNA reads as TGTGCCAGCAGCTTCCGGGGGGGAGGGGTGGCCTACGAGCAGTACTTC. As protein: CASSFRGGGVAYEQYF. The chain is built from TRBV11-2 and TRBJ2-7; 8 bases are a match to TRBD2. The CDR3 length is 16 residues. J gave up 2 bases and V 3 bases, and 9 bases lay outside the gene matches. The germline gives CDR1 SGHAT, CDR2 FQNNGV.

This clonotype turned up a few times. The CDR3 protein is CASSPSQGWFSYEQYF. CDR3 sequence (DNA): TGTGCCAGCAGCCCTTCCCAGGGGTGGTTTTCCTACGAGCAGTACTTC. This chain links TRBV7-2 with TRBJ2-7, with D perhaps TRBD1 (6 bases). Between the trimmed V and J ends, which lost 5 bases and 1 base, there was a span of 18 bases. Germline V gene lookup returns CDR1 SGHTA and CDR2 FQGNSA. There are 16 residues in the CDR3.

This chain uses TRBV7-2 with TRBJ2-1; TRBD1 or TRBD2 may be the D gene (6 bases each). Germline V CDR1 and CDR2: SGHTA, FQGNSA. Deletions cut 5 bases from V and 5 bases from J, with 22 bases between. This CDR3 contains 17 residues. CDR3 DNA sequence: TGTGCCAGCAGCCCCTTTTCGGGGGCGGTCCTGGACAATGAGCAGTTCTTC. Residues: CASSPFSGAVLDNEQFF.

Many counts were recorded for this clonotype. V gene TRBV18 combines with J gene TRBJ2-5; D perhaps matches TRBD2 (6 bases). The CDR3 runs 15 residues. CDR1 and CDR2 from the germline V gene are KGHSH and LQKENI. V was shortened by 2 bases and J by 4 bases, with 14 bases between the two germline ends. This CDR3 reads CASSPASLRGETQYF. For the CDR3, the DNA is TGTGCCAGCTCACCAGCATCCCTGCGGGGAGAGACCCAGTACTTC.

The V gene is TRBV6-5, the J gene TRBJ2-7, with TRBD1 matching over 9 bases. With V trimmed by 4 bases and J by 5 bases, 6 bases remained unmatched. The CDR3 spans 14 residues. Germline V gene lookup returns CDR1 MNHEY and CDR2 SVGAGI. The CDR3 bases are TGTGCCAGCAGTTCCCGGGACAGGGTTAACGAGCAGTACTTC. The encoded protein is CASSSRDRVNEQYF.

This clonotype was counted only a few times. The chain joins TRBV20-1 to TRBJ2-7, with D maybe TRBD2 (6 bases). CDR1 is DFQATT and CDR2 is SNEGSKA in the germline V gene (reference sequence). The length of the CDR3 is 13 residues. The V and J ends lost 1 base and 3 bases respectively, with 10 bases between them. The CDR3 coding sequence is TGCAGTGCTAGAGGCGGGAATGACTACGAGCAGTACTTC. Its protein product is CSARGGNDYEQYF.

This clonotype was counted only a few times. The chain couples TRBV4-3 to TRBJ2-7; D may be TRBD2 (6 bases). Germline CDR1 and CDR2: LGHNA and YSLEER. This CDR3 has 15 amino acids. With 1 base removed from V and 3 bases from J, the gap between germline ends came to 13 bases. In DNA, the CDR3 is TGCGCCAGCAGCCAAGGGGCGGGACCCTACTACGAGCAGTACTTC. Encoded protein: CASSQGAGPYYEQYF.

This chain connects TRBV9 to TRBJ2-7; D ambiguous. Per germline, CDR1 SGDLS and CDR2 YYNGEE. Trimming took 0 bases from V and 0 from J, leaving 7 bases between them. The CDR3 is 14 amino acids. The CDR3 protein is CASSVDDISYEQYF. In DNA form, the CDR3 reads TGTGCCAGCAGCGTAGATGATATCTCCTACGAGCAGTACTTC.

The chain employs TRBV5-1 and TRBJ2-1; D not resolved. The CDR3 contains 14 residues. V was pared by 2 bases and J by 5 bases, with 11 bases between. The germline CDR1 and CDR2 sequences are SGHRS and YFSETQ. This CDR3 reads CASSFLRRNNEQFF. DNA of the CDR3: TGCGCCAGCAGCTTTCTACGTAGAAACAATGAGCAGTTCTTC.

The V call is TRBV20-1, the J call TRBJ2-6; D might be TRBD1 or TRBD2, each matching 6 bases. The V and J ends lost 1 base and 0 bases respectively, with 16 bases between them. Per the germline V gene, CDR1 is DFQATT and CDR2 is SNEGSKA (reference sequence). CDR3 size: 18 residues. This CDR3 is CSARVGGASNSGANVLTF. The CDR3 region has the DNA TGCAGTGCTAGAGTGGGGGGCGCCTCCAACTCTGGGGCCAACGTCCTGACTTTC.

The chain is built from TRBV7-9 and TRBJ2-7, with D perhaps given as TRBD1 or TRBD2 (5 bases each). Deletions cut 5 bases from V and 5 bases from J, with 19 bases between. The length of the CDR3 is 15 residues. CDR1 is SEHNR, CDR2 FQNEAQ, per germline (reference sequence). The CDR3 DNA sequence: TGTGCCAGCAGCCCAGTCGGGACGCGCTCGGACGAGCAGTACTTC. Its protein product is CASSPVGTRSDEQYF.

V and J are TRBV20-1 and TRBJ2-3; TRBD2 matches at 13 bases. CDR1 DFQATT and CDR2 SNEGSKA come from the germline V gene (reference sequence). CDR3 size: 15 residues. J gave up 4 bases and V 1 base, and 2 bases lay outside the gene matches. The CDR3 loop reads CSARGGLAGADTQYF. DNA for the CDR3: TGCAGTGCTAGAGGCGGACTAGCGGGAGCAGATACGCAGTATTTT.

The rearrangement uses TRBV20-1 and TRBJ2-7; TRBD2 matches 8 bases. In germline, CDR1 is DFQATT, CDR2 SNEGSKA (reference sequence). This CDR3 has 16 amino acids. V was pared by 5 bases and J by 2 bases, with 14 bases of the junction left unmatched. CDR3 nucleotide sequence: TGCAGTGCTCCGCTAGGCGGGAGGTACCCTGCCTACGAGCAGTACTTC. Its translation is CSAPLGGRYPAYEQYF.

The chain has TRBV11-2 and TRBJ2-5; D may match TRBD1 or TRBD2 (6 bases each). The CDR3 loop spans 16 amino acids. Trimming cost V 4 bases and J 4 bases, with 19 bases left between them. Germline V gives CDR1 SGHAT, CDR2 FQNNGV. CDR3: CASSYFRGGLVETQYF. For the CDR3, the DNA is TGTGCCAGCAGCTATTTCAGGGGAGGTTTGGTAGAGACCCAGTACTTC.

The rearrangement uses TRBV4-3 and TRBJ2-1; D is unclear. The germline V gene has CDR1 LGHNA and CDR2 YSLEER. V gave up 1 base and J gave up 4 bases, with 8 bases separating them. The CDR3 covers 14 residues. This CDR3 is CASSQVYQYNEQFF. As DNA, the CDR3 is TGCGCCAGCAGCCAAGTTTACCAGTACAATGAGCAGTTCTTC.

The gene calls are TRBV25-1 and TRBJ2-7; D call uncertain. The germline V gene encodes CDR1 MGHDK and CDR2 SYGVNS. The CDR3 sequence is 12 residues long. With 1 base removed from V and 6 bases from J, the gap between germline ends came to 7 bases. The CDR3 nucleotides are TGTGCCAGCAGTGAATGGGAAGGCGAGCAGTACTTC. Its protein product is CASSEWEGEQYF.

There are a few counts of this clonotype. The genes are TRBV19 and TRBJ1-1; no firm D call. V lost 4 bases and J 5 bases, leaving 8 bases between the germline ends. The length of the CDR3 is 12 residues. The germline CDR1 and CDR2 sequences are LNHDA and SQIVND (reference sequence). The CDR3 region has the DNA TGTGCCAGTAGTAGACCCCTTACTGAAGCTTTCTTT. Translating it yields CASSRPLTEAFF.

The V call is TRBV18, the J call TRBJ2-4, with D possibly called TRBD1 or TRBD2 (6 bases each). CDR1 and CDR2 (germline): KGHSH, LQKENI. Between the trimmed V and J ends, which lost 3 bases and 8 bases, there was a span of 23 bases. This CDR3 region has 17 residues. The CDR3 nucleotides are TGTGCCAGCTCACCGCTAAGGATAGGGGGGAGTGGAGACATTCAGTACTTC. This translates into CASSPLRIGGSGDIQYF.

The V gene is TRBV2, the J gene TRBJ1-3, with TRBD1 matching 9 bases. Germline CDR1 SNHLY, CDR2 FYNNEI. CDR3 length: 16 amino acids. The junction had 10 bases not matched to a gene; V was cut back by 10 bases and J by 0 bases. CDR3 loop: CANLGRDRVSGNTIYF. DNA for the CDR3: TGTGCCAACTTAGGGCGGGACAGGGTCTCTGGAAACACCATATATTTT.